The 22 T cell receptor beta chains given below trace back to one sample, sequenced in a study of radiotherapy plus CTLA-4 blockade in lung cancer. Method: immunoSEQ multiplex PCR; TCRdb's copy keeps in-frame clones and lacks some. Of some 110,000 clones in the sample, about 77% are singletons; the top ten hold 5% to 5.5%. Sample: peripheral blood, taken from a patient treated with radiotherapy plus ipilimumab. Every receptor here comes from a human donor with non-small cell lung cancer who had a partial response to radiotherapy plus ipilimumab.

The chain combines TRBV4-1 with TRBJ2-5, with 9 bases aligning to TRBD2. The germline V gene encodes CDR1 MGHRA and CDR2 YSYEKL. The V gene end was trimmed by 4 bases and the J gene end by 4 bases; junction bases not matched to a gene: 7. The length of the CDR3 is 15 residues. Here the CDR3 DNA reads TGCGCCAGCAGCCTAGAGACTAGCGGCTCAGAGACCCAGTACTTC. Protein: CASSLETSGSETQYF.

This clone was counted only a few times. Relative to the germline gene, one junction end is altered; a read error may explain this. This rearrangement joins TRBV9 to TRBJ2-2; weak D call: TRBD2 (5 bases). The CDR3 consists of 13 residues. The V gene's germline CDR1 is SGDLS and CDR2 YYNGEE. This chain's CDR3 is CASSGGNSGELFF. CDR3 DNA sequence: TGTGCCAGCAGCGGAGGGAACTCCGGGGAGCTGTTTTTT.

This chain uses TRBV10-1 with TRBJ2-7, with 9 nucleotides matching TRBD1. The CDR3 totals 20 residues. V was clipped by 5 bases and J by 1 base; unmatched bases: 21. Germline V gene data show CDR1 as WNHNN and CDR2 as SYGVQD (reference sequence). The CDR3 DNA is TGCGCCAGCAGTTTAACAGGGGGCCCATCGTTAGCGCCTGATTCCTACGAGCAGTACTTC. It specifies CASSLTGGPSLAPDSYEQYF.

This clone was counted a single time. The J gene is TRBJ2-1, the V gene TRBV13; 8 bases match TRBD2. The CDR3 has 17 amino acids. The trim removed 0 bases at V and 3 bases at J, leaving 7 bases unmatched. From germline, CDR1 is PRHDT and CDR2 FYEKMQ (reference sequence). The CDR3 sequence is CASSLGDSSGLYNEQFF. CDR3 in DNA: TGTGCCAGCAGCTTAGGGGACTCTAGCGGGCTCTACAATGAGCAGTTCTTC.

V usage is TRBV6-6 and J usage is TRBJ2-7; weak D call: TRBD2 (5 bases). The CDR3 has 14 amino acids. Trimming cost V 6 bases and J 4 bases, with 16 bases left between them. Germline CDR1 MNHNY, CDR2 SVGAGI (reference sequence). CDR3 residues: CASRGAELLYEQYF. Written as DNA, the CDR3 is TGTGCCAGCAGGGGAGCGGAGCTCCTTTACGAGCAGTACTTC.

The chain recombines TRBV6-1 with TRBJ2-7; 8 bases agree with TRBD1. Germline values: CDR1 MNHNS, CDR2 SASEGT. The CDR3 length is 17 residues. Trimming removed 0 bases from V and 6 bases from J; junction bases left unmatched: 13. The CDR3 is CASSEAYPGQVMREQYV. CDR3 nucleotide sequence: TGTGCCAGCAGTGAAGCCTACCCGGGACAGGTAATGCGCGAGCAGTACGTC.

The chain is built from TRBV2 and TRBJ1-1; 8 bases map to TRBD1. Germline V gene lookup returns CDR1 SNHLY and CDR2 FYNNEI. This CDR3 is 13 amino acids long. V gave up 5 bases and J gave up 4 bases; unmatched junction bases: 3. The CDR3 loop reads CASSPTGGTEAFF. The CDR3 coding sequence is TGTGCCAGCAGTCCCACAGGGGGCACTGAAGCTTTCTTT.

The chain recombines TRBV13 with TRBJ2-1; D remains ambiguous. With 4 bases removed from V and 5 bases from J, the gap between germline ends came to 6 bases. This CDR3 is 12 amino acids long. The V gene's germline CDR1 is PRHDT and CDR2 FYEKMQ (reference sequence). This CDR3 reads CASSSEDNEQFF. In DNA, the CDR3 is TGTGCCAGCAGCTCAGAAGACAATGAGCAGTTCTTC.

This clone was counted a few times. The CDR3 spells CASSLAGGRNEKLFF. The CDR3 DNA reads TGTGCCAGCAGCTTAGCCGGGGGACGGAATGAAAAACTGTTTTTT. J is TRBJ1-4 and V is TRBV7-9; a weak D match, TRBD1 (5 bases). The germline CDR1 and CDR2 sequences are SEHNR and FQNEAQ (reference sequence). The CDR3 covers 15 residues. V lost 0 bases, J lost 5 bases, and 10 bases lay in between.

CDR3 amino acids: CASSLLPTGTGLHEQYV. The CDR3 DNA follows: TGCGCCAGCAGCTTGCTGCCAACCGGGACAGGGTTGCACGAGCAGTACGTC. V and J are TRBV5-1 and TRBJ2-7; 9 nucleotides agree with TRBD1. Germline V gene sequence: CDR1 SGHRS, CDR2 YFSETQ. The trim removed 1 base at V and 5 bases at J, leaving 13 bases unmatched. This CDR3 spans 17 amino acids.

The table lists this clone with a count of one. V usage is TRBV7-9 and J usage is TRBJ2-3, with a tentative D call TRBD2 (5 bases). CDR1 and CDR2 (germline): SEHNR, FQNEAQ (reference sequence). The ends were cut back, 7 bases at V and 2 bases at J, with 10 bases in the middle. CDR3 size: 13 residues. In DNA, the CDR3 is TGTGCCAGCAACTTCGGGGTCACAGATACGCAGTATTTT. This translates into CASNFGVTDTQYF.

V gene TRBV28 combines with J gene TRBJ1-2; 7 positions match TRBD1. This CDR3 comprises 18 residues. Germline V lookup: CDR1 MDHEN, CDR2 SYDVKM. V gave up 5 bases and J gave up 0 bases; unmatched junction bases: 15. The CDR3 DNA follows: TGTGCCAGCAGTCCCGCAGGGGGACGGACCAATTCTAACTATGGCTACACCTTC. Translated, it gives CASSPAGGRTNSNYGYTF.

The rearrangement joins TRBV5-1 to TRBJ1-1, with TRBD1 identical over 10 bases. J lost 5 bases, V lost 4 bases, and 5 bases had no gene match. Per the germline V gene, CDR1 is SGHRS and CDR2 is YFSETQ. There are 14 residues in the CDR3. CDR3 in amino acids: CASSTGQGMTEAFF. The DNA of the CDR3 is TGCGCCAGCAGCACGGGACAGGGGATGACTGAAGCTTTCTTT.

The CDR3 loop is CASSRGDGRTQYF. CDR3 DNA sequence: TGTGCCAGCAGTCGCGGGGATGGTCGGACCCAGTACTTC. J is TRBJ2-5 and V is TRBV6-5, with TRBD2 as a possible D gene (6 bases). Germline CDR1 reads MNHEY; CDR2 reads SVGAGI. V lost 5 bases and J 7 bases, leaving 14 bases between the germline ends. This CDR3 has 13 amino acids.

The chain couples TRBV2 to TRBJ2-5, with 13 positions matching TRBD2. The J call may be faulty, since TRBJ2-7 better matches the DNA end. Germline CDR1 is SNHLY and CDR2 is FYNNEI. There are 15 residues in the CDR3. The CDR3 sequence is CASDGLAGVRVEQYF. The CDR3 nucleotides are TGTGCCAGCGACGGACTAGCGGGAGTTAGAGTCGAGCAGTACTTC.

The chain has TRBV2 and TRBJ2-1; TRBD2 aligns across 8 bases. Germline assignment: CDR1 SNHLY and CDR2 FYNNEI. The CDR3 length is 17 residues. V was pared by 0 bases and J by 4 bases, with 8 bases of the junction left unmatched. CDR3 sequence: CASSEALTSGVYNEQFF. CDR3 coding DNA: TGTGCCAGCAGTGAAGCGCTTACTAGCGGAGTTTACAATGAGCAGTTCTTC.

The chain has TRBV27 and TRBJ1-2; D call uncertain. In germline, CDR1 is MNHEY, CDR2 SMNVEV (reference sequence). Trimming left V 4 bases short and J 8 bases short, with 17 bases between. The CDR3 sequence is 14 residues long. The CDR3 region is CASSYLDGRGGYTF. Here the CDR3 DNA reads TGTGCCAGCAGTTATTTAGACGGCCGAGGAGGCTACACCTTC.

This chain uses TRBV28 with TRBJ2-7; 7 nucleotides agree with TRBD2. V shed 7 bases, J shed 0 bases, and the junction held 9 bases outside the gene matches. This CDR3 is 15 amino acids long. Germline lookup yields CDR1 MDHEN and CDR2 SYDVKM. This CDR3 reads CASIPAAGSSYEQYF. CDR3 coding DNA: TGTGCCAGCATCCCGGCAGCGGGAAGCTCCTACGAGCAGTACTTC. Variable domain in full (rest from reference TRBV28 and TRBJ2-7): DVKVTQSSRYLVKRTGEKVFLECVQDMDHENMFWYRQDPGLGLRLIYFSYDVKMKEKGDIPEGYSVSREKKERFSLILESASTNQTSMYLCASIPAAGSSYEQYFGPGTRLTVT.

The chain recombines TRBV5-1 with TRBJ1-2; 8 bases align to TRBD1. Germline V CDR1 and CDR2: SGHRS, YFSETQ. There are 15 residues in the CDR3. V shed 0 bases, J shed 0 bases, and the junction held 1 base outside the gene matches. In DNA, the CDR3 is TGCGCCAGCAGCTTGGTGGGACAGGCTAACTATGGCTACACCTTC. Its translation is CASSLVGQANYGYTF.

The rearrangement uses TRBV2 and TRBJ2-2; 8 positions agree with TRBD2. Per germline, CDR1 SNHLY and CDR2 FYNNEI. V lost 0 bases, J lost 0 bases, and 0 bases stayed unmatched. The CDR3 length is 16 residues. CDR3 sequence reads: CASSEAGLANTGELFF. CDR3 coding DNA: TGTGCCAGCAGTGAAGCGGGACTAGCGAACACCGGGGAGCTGTTTTTT. The full variable domain, in which reference TRBV2 and TRBJ2-2 provide the parts outside the CDR3, is EPEVTQTPSHQVTQMGQEVILRCVPISNHLYFYWYRQILGQKVEFLVSFYNNEISEKSEIFDDQFSVERPDGSNFTLKIRSTKLEDSAMYFCASSEAGLANTGELFFGEGSRLTVL.

The chain couples TRBV12-5 to TRBJ2-7; 7 bases line up with TRBD1. Trimming removed 5 bases from V and 6 bases from J; junction bases left unmatched: 4. This CDR3 has 12 amino acids. From germline, CDR1 is LGHNT and CDR2 FRNRAP. Here the CDR3 reads CASGSNRGEQYF. CDR3 coding DNA: TGTGCTAGTGGTAGTAACAGGGGCGAGCAGTACTTC.

J is TRBJ2-3 and V is TRBV27; 8 bases align to TRBD2. After removal of 3 bases from V and 2 bases from J, the junction contained 7 bases not matched to a gene. The germline CDR1 and CDR2 sequences are MNHEY and SMNVEV (reference sequence). CDR3 length: 16 amino acids. The CDR3 sequence: CASSLSGGFPTDTQYF. In nucleotides, the CDR3 is TGTGCCAGCAGTTTGAGCGGGGGCTTTCCCACAGATACGCAGTATTTT.